This TCR beta chain was retrieved from a study of blood T cell repertoires in COVID-19. For the study at large: Material from acute and convalescent COVID-19 was sourced from the United States, Italy and Spain.

Across about two dozen US areas, participants ranged in age from roughly 18 to 95 years. Cohorts were determined from participant-reported clinical history. The V gene lost 2 bases and the J gene lost 2 bases, with 12 bases spanning the gap. Germline loops: CDR1 SGHAT, CDR2 FQNNGV. CDR3 size: 15 residues. The assay was immunoSEQ multiplex PCR, and TCRdb's table has in-frame clones only and misses some. The data show about 200,000 clones, about 86% seen once. Specimen: PBMCs or T cells enriched from blood (not recorded which). The chain employs TRBV11-2 and TRBJ2-5; weak D call: TRBD2 (6 bases). The clonotype was recovered from a woman in her 30s who had been exposed to COVID-19. CDR3 sequence: CASSLMASGQETQYF. The CDR3 DNA reads as TGTGCCAGCAGCTTAATGGCCAGCGGGCAAGAGACCCAGTACTTC.